The 32 T cell receptor beta chains below all came from one sample that was sequenced in a study of cytomegalovirus exposure and HLA in healthy donors. With 60 Vbeta and 13 Jbeta primers, the PCR was carried out. The assay was immunoSEQ multiplex PCR, and TCRdb's table has in-frame clones only and misses some. The sample lists 100,000 to 120,000 clones; around 76% were seen once. The sequenced sample was PBMCs. All receptors derive from a middle-aged man in good health and CMV-seropositive.

V is TRBV7-2 and J is TRBJ1-6; D remains ambiguous. Per the germline V gene, CDR1 is SGHTA and CDR2 is FQGNSA. The CDR3 runs 18 residues. Trimming removed 0 bases at V and 0 bases at J, with 12 bases between. As DNA, the CDR3 is TGTGCCAGCAGCTTAGCGGACCCGGGGAGCTCCTATAATTCACCCCTCCACTTT. Translation gives CASSLADPGSSYNSPLHF. The full variable domain, in which reference TRBV7-2 and TRBJ1-6 provide the parts outside the CDR3, is GAGVSQSPSNKVTEKGKDVELRCDPISGHTALYWYRQSLGQGLEFLIYFQGNSAPDKSGLPSDRFSAERTGGSVSTLTIQRTQQEDSAVYLCASSLADPGSSYNSPLHFGNGTRLTVT.

The chain is built from TRBV7-5 and TRBJ2-3; the listed D gene, TRBD2, was not tested against the DNA. TRBV7-5 is described as a pseudogene. This CDR3 contains 17 residues. In nucleotides, the CDR3 is TGTGCCAGAAGCTTAGGAGAGACTAGCGGGAGAGGAGATACGCAGTATTTT. Protein product: CARSLGETSGRGDTQYF.

This clone was recorded once. Within the sample, other DNA sequences also encode this same CDR3. This chain connects TRBV18 to TRBJ2-7; tentative D call: TRBD2 (6 bases). This CDR3 is 12 amino acids long. V dropped 3 bases and J dropped 5 bases, with 8 bases sitting between them. The germline V gene encodes CDR1 KGHSH and CDR2 LQKENI. The CDR3 DNA is TGTGCCAGCTCACCCGGGGGAAACGAGCAGTACTTC. This gives the protein CASSPGGNEQYF.

V and J are TRBV11-2 and TRBJ2-1; 7 bases fit TRBD2. Per germline, CDR1 SGHAT and CDR2 FQNNGV. After removal of 2 bases from V and 7 bases from J, the junction contained 5 bases not matched to a gene. The CDR3 length is 14 residues. The CDR3 here is CASSLSTSMNEQFF. The CDR3, as DNA: TGTGCCAGCAGCTTATCGACTAGCATGAATGAGCAGTTCTTC.

CDR3 in amino acids: CAWDGLAGGQMTDTQYF. The CDR3 nucleotides read TGTGCCTGGGACGGACTAGCGGGGGGGCAGATGACAGATACGCAGTATTTT. This chain links TRBV30 with TRBJ2-3; TRBD2 matches at 15 bases. CDR1 and CDR2 (germline): GTSNPN, SVGIG (reference sequence). This CDR3 is 17 amino acids long. With V trimmed by 5 bases and J by 3 bases, 9 bases remained unmatched.

The chain links TRBV21-1 to TRBJ1-5. TRBV21-1 is termed a pseudogene. The CDR3 length is 11 residues. CDR3 nucleotides: TGTGCCAGCAGCACCGATCAGCCCCAGCATTTT. Amino acid sequence: CASSTDQPQHF.

This clone was recorded a few times. One junction end does not reproduce the germline sequence, and a read error may be involved. V usage is TRBV7-7 and J usage is TRBJ2-1; D possibly corresponds to TRBD1 (6 bases). Germline lookup yields CDR1 SSHAT and CDR2 FNYEAQ (reference sequence). The CDR3 totals 13 residues. The CDR3 DNA is TGTGCTAGCAGCTTAGAGCAGGGGAATGAGCAGTTCTTC. It codes for CASSLEQGNEQFF.

V gene TRBV27 combines with J gene TRBJ2-2; 7 nucleotides agree with TRBD2. CDR3 length: 15 amino acids. Germline V CDR1 and CDR2: MNHEY, SMNVEV (reference sequence). The V segment lost 4 bases and the J segment 2 bases; nucleotides outside the gene matches: 4. The CDR3: CASSWSSGNTGELFF. Written as DNA, the CDR3 is TGTGCCAGCAGTTGGTCTAGCGGAAACACCGGGGAGCTGTTTTTT.

The chain is built from TRBV2 and TRBJ2-3; possibly TRBD2 for D (5 bases). Germline-derived CDR1 and CDR2 are SNHLY and FYNNEI. This CDR3 contains 16 residues. The ends were cut back, 2 bases at V and 0 bases at J, with 12 bases in the middle. CDR3 in amino acids: CASSESSGISTDTQYF. The CDR3 nucleotides read TGTGCCAGCAGTGAATCTTCGGGGATTAGCACAGATACGCAGTATTTT.

The chain is built from TRBV5-1 and TRBJ2-2; 7 bases are shared with TRBD2. J gave up 0 bases and V 0 bases, and 5 bases lay outside the gene matches. The CDR3 is 17 amino acids. CDR1 is SGHRS, CDR2 YFSETQ, per germline. The chain's CDR3 is CASSLALAVTNTGELFF. The CDR3 bases are TGCGCCAGCAGCTTGGCCCTAGCGGTGACGAACACCGGGGAGCTGTTTTTT.

V usage is TRBV18 and J usage is TRBJ2-1, with TRBD2 matching 13 bases. There are 18 residues in the CDR3. Germline V lookup: CDR1 KGHSH, CDR2 LQKENI. V dropped 3 bases and J dropped 0; count of bases not matched to a gene: 5. The DNA of the CDR3 is TGTGCCAGCTCACCCGGGACTAGCGGGAAGAGCTCCTACAATGAGCAGTTCTTC. Residues: CASSPGTSGKSSYNEQFF.

This clone was recorded a few times. V gene TRBV5-1 combines with J gene TRBJ2-7, with 7 bases aligning to TRBD2. Germline values: CDR1 SGHRS, CDR2 YFSETQ. The CDR3 sequence is 13 residues long. V lost 4 bases, J lost 3 bases, and 4 bases stayed unmatched. The CDR3 region is CASSAGGGYEQYF. The CDR3 coding sequence is TGCGCCAGCAGCGCAGGCGGGGGCTACGAGCAGTACTTC.

There are a few counts of this clone. V usage is TRBV5-1 and J usage is TRBJ1-2, with D maybe TRBD1 (5 bases). The CDR3 has 13 amino acids. The ends were cut back, 4 bases at V and 4 bases at J, with 11 bases in the middle. From germline, CDR1 is SGHRS and CDR2 YFSETQ. In DNA form, the CDR3 reads TGCGCCAGCAGCGGCGGACAAGTCTATGGCTACACCTTC. Translating gives CASSGGQVYGYTF.

The chain joins TRBV25-1 to TRBJ2-6, with D unresolved. Germline V gene lookup returns CDR1 MGHDK and CDR2 SYGVNS. V dropped 4 bases and J dropped 0 bases, with 4 bases sitting between them. The CDR3 is 14 residues long. CDR3 DNA: TGTGCCAGCAGTGCATTCTCTGGGGCCAACGTCCTGACTTTC. Its protein product is CASSAFSGANVLTF.

The chain combines TRBV21-1 with TRBJ2-3; TRBD1 reflects the table's D call only, with no check against the DNA. TRBV21-1 is assigned pseudogene status. The CDR3 is 15 residues long. This chain's CDR3 is CASSKRPERTDTQYF. CDR3 bases: TGTGCCAGCAGCAAACGCCCAGAACGCACAGATACGCAGTATTTT.

CDR3: CSVEYRDRGNYEQYF. CDR3 bases: TGCAGCGTTGAGTATCGGGACAGGGGAAACTACGAGCAGTACTTC. The rearrangement uses TRBV29-1 and TRBJ2-7; 10 bases line up with TRBD1. CDR3 length: 15 amino acids. J gave up 3 bases and V 3 bases, and 8 bases lay outside the gene matches. In germline, CDR1 is SQVTM, CDR2 ANQGSEA.

The V and J genes are TRBV18 and TRBJ2-1, with TRBD2 matching 8 bases. Germline loops: CDR1 KGHSH, CDR2 LQKENI. The CDR3 consists of 14 residues. V lost 5 bases, J lost 8 bases, and 8 bases stayed unmatched. The CDR3 region is CASSTNGRVDEQFF. CDR3 nucleotides: TGTGCCAGCTCAACGAACGGGAGGGTCGATGAGCAGTTCTTC. The full variable domain, completed using reference TRBV18 and TRBJ2-1, is NAGVMQNPRHLVRRRGQEARLRCSPMKGHSHVYWYRQLPEEGLKFMVYLQKENIIDESGMPKERFSAEFPKEGPSILRIQQVVRGDSAAYFCASSTNGRVDEQFFGPGTRLTVL.

The gene calls are TRBV2 and TRBJ1-2; 8 bases line up with TRBD1. Germline values: CDR1 SNHLY, CDR2 FYNNEI. Trimming at V came to 6 bases and at J to 8 bases, leaving 8 bases not matched to a gene. CDR3 size: 13 residues. CDR3: CASSADRVKGYTF. CDR3 coding DNA: TGTGCCAGCAGCGCGGACAGGGTAAAGGGCTACACCTTC.

The chain carries TRBV5-1 and TRBJ2-2, with TRBD1 matching over 7 bases. The CDR3 consists of 15 residues. V shed 2 bases, J shed 1 base, and the junction held 2 bases outside the gene matches. Germline V lookup: CDR1 SGHRS, CDR2 YFSETQ. The CDR3 spells CASSLRTGNTGELFF. The CDR3 coding sequence is TGCGCCAGCAGCTTAAGGACAGGGAACACCGGGGAGCTGTTTTTT.

The rearrangement links TRBV7-9 to TRBJ1-4, with 10 bases lining up with TRBD1. CDR3 size: 16 residues. V was clipped by 5 bases and J by 8 bases; unmatched bases: 11. Germline V CDR1 and CDR2: SEHNR, FQNEAQ (reference sequence). This CDR3 reads CASSPNLGTGAEKLFF. CDR3 nucleotide sequence: TGTGCCAGCAGCCCTAACCTCGGGACAGGGGCGGAAAAACTGTTTTTT.

The V call is TRBV2, the J call TRBJ2-7; D unclear. Trimming took off 5 bases at V and 0 bases at J, with 11 bases between the two ends. The CDR3 has 14 residues. Germline-derived CDR1 and CDR2 are SNHLY and FYNNEI. Here the CDR3 DNA reads TGTGCCAGCAGTAGGAGCAAAAGCTCCTACGAGCAGTACTTC. Encoded protein: CASSRSKSSYEQYF.

Details on this clone: This sample includes further DNA sequences coding for the same CDR3. This chain connects TRBV6-6 to TRBJ1-1, with D unclear. V was cut by 11 bases and J by 7 bases, with 8 bases left in between. Germline assignment: CDR1 MNHNY and CDR2 SVGAGI (reference sequence). The CDR3 length is 9 residues. As DNA, the CDR3 is TGTGCCGCAGGTAGTGAAGCTTTCTTT. Amino acid sequence: CAAGSEAFF.

The rearrangement uses TRBV7-6 and TRBJ2-1, with D perhaps TRBD2 (7 bases). Per the germline V gene, CDR1 is SGHVS and CDR2 is FNYEAQ. Trimming took off 5 bases at V and 2 bases at J, with 19 bases between the two ends. The CDR3 covers 17 residues. The CDR3 here is CASSPRGGYPTYNEQFF. The CDR3 coding sequence is TGTGCCAGCAGCCCGAGGGGGGGCTATCCTACCTACAATGAGCAGTTCTTC.

The chain links TRBV19 to TRBJ1-5; 11 nucleotides align to TRBD1. Germline V gene lookup returns CDR1 LNHDA and CDR2 SQIVND (reference sequence). CDR3 size: 16 residues. V lost 4 bases and J lost 5; bases outside the gene matches: 7. The chain's CDR3 is CASSSRTGGVHQPQHF. CDR3 sequence (DNA): TGTGCCAGTAGTAGTAGGACAGGGGGCGTTCATCAGCCCCAGCATTTT.

The chain combines TRBV6-1 with TRBJ2-3, with 13 positions matching TRBD2. CDR1 and CDR2 from the germline V gene are MNHNS and SASEGT. The J segment lost 4 bases and the V segment lost 1 base, leaving 5 bases of the junction unmatched. The CDR3 is 17 amino acids. CDR3 amino acids: CASSEVRTSGGADTQYF. The CDR3 coding sequence is TGTGCCAGCAGTGAAGTTAGGACTAGCGGGGGAGCAGATACGCAGTATTTT.

This chain links TRBV23-1 with TRBJ1-4; D is possibly TRBD1 (6 bases). TRBV23-1 falls under the ORF class, with uncertain function. This CDR3 comprises 15 residues. V dropped 0 bases and J dropped 6 bases, with 11 bases sitting between them. The CDR3 DNA sequence: TGCGCCAGCAGTCAATCGGGGGGGGCGCATGAAAAACTGTTTTTT. Its protein product is CASSQSGGAHEKLFF.

A note on this clone: The junction does not match germline at one end; this may be a read error. The chain couples TRBV6-5 to TRBJ2-6, with a weak D call TRBD1 (5 bases). The CDR3 totals 14 residues. CDR1 is MNHEY and CDR2 is SVGAGI in the germline V gene. CDR3 bases: TGTGCCAGCAGTTCCGTAACTGGGGCCAACGGCCTGACTTTC. It is translated as CASSSVTGANGLTF.

V is TRBV7-2 and J is TRBJ1-2, with D possibly being TRBD1 (6 bases). CDR1 SGHTA and CDR2 FQGNSA come from the germline V gene. The ends were cut back, 5 bases at V and 4 bases at J, with 14 bases in the middle. CDR3 length equals 14 residues. In nucleotides, the CDR3 is TGTGCCAGCAGCGCGAACAGGGAAGCCTATGGCTACACCTTC. Encoded protein: CASSANREAYGYTF. Full variable domain (outside the CDR3, taken from reference TRBV7-2 and TRBJ1-2): GAGVSQSPSNKVTEKGKDVELRCDPISGHTALYWYRQSLGQGLEFLIYFQGNSAPDKSGLPSDRFSAERTGGSVSTLTIQRTQQEDSAVYLCASSANREAYGYTFGSGTRLTVV.

The chain carries TRBV27 and TRBJ2-1; D perhaps matches TRBD2 (5 bases). CDR1 is MNHEY, CDR2 SMNVEV, per germline (reference sequence). V was trimmed by 5 bases and J by 9 bases, leaving 11 bases between them. The length of the CDR3 is 12 residues. The CDR3 loop is CASSPSAGEQFF. The CDR3, as DNA: TGTGCCAGCAGTCCCTCCGCGGGTGAGCAGTTCTTC.

This clone has just one count. The chain is built from TRBV9 and TRBJ1-1; D is unclear. This CDR3 spans 16 amino acids. With 0 bases removed from V and 0 bases from J, the gap between germline ends came to 12 bases. CDR1 SGDLS and CDR2 YYNGEE come from the germline V gene. In DNA, the CDR3 is TGTGCCAGCAGCGTAGCTGGGCACGGTATGAACACTGAAGCTTTCTTT. It is translated as CASSVAGHGMNTEAFF.

This chain joins TRBV7-9 and TRBJ2-3, with a tentative D call TRBD1 (5 bases). Looked up from germline, CDR1 is SEHNR and CDR2 is FQNEAQ (reference sequence). V dropped 5 bases and J dropped 1 base, with 13 bases sitting between them. The CDR3 runs 15 residues. In DNA form, the CDR3 reads TGTGCCAGCAGCGGACGCAGGGTTGGCACAGATACGCAGTATTTT. It encodes CASSGRRVGTDTQYF. Full variable domain (rest looked up from reference TRBV7-9 and TRBJ2-3): DTGVSQNPRHKITKRGQNVTFRCDPISEHNRLYWYRQTLGQGPEFLTYFQNEAQLEKSRLLSDRFSAERPKGSFSTLEIQRTEQGDSAMYLCASSGRRVGTDTQYFGPGTRLTVL.

CDR3 region: CASSLGRGTQYF. The CDR3 DNA reads as TGTGCCAGCAGCTTAGGGCGGGGTACGCAGTATTTT. V gene TRBV13 combines with J gene TRBJ2-3, with TRBD2 as a possible D gene (6 bases). The CDR3 covers 12 residues. Trimming stripped 0 bases from V and 8 bases from J, with 6 bases between. Germline V lookup: CDR1 PRHDT, CDR2 FYEKMQ (reference sequence).